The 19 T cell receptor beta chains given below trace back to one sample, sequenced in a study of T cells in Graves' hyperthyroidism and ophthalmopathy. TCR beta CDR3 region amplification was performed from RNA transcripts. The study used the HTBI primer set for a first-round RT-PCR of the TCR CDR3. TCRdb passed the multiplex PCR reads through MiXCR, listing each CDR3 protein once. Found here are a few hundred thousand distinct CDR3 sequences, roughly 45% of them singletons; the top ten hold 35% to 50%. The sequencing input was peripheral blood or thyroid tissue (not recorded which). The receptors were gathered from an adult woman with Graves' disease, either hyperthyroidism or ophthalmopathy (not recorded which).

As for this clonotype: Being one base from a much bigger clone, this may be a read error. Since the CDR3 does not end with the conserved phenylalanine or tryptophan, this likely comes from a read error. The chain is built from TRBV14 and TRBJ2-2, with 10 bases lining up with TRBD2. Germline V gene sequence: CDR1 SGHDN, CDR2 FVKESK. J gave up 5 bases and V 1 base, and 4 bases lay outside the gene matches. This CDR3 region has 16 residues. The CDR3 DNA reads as TGTGCCAGCAGCCAAGCTAGCGGGAGACTGACCGGGGAGCTGTTTTGT. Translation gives CASSQASGRLTGELFC.

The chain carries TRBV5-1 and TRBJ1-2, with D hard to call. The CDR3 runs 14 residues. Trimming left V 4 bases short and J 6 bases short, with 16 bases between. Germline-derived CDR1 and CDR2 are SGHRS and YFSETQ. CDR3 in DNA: TGCGCCAGCAGCCTATACGACAAGAGAGATGGCTACACCTTC. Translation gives CASSLYDKRDGYTF.

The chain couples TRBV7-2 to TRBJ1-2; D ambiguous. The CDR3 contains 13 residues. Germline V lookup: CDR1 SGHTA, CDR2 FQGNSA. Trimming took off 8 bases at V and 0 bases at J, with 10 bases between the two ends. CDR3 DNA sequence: TGTGCCAGCGGCTCAGGAGCTAACTATGGCTACACCTTC. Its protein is CASGSGANYGYTF. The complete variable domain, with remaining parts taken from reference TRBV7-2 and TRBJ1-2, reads GAGVSQSPSNKVTEKGKDVELRCDPISGHTALYWYRQSLGQGLEFLIYFQGNSAPDKSGLPSDRFSAERTGGSVSTLTIQRTQQEDSAVYLCASGSGANYGYTFGSGTRLTVV.

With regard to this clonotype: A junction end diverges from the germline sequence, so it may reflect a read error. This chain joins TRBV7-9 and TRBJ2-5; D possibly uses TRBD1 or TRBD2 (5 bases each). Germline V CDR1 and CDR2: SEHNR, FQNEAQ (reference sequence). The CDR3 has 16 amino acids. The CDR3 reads CASSQTRQGSGETQYF. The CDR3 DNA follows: TGCGCCAGCAGCCAAACACGCCAGGGCAGCGGTGAGACCCAGTACTTC.

CDR3 in DNA: TGCAGTGCTAGAGATCGAGGTGGGGCAGATACGCAGTATTTT. Its translation: CSARDRGGADTQYF. The chain has TRBV20-1 and TRBJ2-3; D not certain. Germline values: CDR1 DFQATT, CDR2 SNEGSKA (reference sequence). This CDR3 has 14 amino acids. Between the trimmed V and J ends, which lost 0 bases and 4 bases, there was a span of 11 bases.

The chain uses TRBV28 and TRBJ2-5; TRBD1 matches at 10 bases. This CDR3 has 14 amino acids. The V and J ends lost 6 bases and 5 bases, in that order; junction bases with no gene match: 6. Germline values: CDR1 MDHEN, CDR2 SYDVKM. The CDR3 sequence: CASSRQGAAETQYF. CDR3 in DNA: TGTGCCAGCAGCAGACAGGGGGCCGCCGAGACCCAGTACTTC.

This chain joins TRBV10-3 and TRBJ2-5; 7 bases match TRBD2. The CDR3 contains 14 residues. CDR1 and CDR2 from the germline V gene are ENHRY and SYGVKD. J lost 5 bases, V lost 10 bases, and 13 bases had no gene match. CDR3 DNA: TGTGCCAGCGGAATTACGGGAGGTCGGGAGACCCAGTACTTC. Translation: CASGITGGRETQYF.

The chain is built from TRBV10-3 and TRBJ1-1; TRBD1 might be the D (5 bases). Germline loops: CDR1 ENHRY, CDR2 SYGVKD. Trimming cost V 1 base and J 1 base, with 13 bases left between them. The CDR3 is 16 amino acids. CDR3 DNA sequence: TGTGCCATCAGTGAGTTGTGGCAGACAGCGAACACTGAAGCTTTCTTT. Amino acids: CAISELWQTANTEAFF.

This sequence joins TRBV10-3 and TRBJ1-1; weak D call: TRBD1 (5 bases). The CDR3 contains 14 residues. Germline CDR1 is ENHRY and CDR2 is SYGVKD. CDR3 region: CTTVAGLEDTEAFF. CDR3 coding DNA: TGTACCACCGTAGCGGGGCTTGAGGACACTGAAGCTTTCTTT.

The CDR3 loop reads CAIRGSQETQYF. CDR3 coding DNA: TGTGCCATCAGGGGCAGCCAAGAGACCCAGTACTTC. The rearrangement uses TRBV10-3 and TRBJ2-5; D uncertain. V gave up 6 bases and J gave up 1 base, with 6 bases separating them. The CDR3 has 12 amino acids. CDR1 is ENHRY and CDR2 is SYGVKD in the germline V gene.

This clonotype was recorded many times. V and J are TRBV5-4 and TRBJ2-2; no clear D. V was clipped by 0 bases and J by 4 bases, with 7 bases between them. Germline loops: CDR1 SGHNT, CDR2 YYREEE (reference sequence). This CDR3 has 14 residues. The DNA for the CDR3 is TGTGCCAGCAGCTTGGATCGGTCCACCGGGGAGCTGTTTTTT. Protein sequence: CASSLDRSTGELFF.

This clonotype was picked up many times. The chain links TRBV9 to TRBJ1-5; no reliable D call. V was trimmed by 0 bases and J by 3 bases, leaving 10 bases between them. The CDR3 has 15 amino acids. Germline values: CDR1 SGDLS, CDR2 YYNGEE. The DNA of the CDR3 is TGTGCCAGCAGCGTAGAGGGCCGGCCCAATCAGCCCCAGCATTTT. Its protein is CASSVEGRPNQPQHF.

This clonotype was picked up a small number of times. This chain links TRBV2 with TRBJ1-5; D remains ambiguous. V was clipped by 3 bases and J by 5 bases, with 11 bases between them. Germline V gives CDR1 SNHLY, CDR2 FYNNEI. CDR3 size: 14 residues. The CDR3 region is CASSEASGYQPQHF. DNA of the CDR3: TGTGCCAGCAGTGAGGCTTCGGGATATCAGCCCCAGCATTTT.

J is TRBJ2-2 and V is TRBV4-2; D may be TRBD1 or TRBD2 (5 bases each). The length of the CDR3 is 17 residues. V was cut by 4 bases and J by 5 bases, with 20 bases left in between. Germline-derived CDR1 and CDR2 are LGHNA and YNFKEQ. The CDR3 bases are TGTGCCAGCAGCCTCGCGATCGGGGACGGGGTAACCGGGGAGCTGTTTTTT. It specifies CASSLAIGDGVTGELFF.

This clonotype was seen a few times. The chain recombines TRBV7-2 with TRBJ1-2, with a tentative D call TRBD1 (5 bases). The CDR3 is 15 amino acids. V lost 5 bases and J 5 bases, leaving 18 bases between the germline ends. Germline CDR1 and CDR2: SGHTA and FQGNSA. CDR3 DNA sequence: TGTGCCAGCAGCCCCACTCGGGACGAGACGTATGGCTACACCTTC. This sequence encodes CASSPTRDETYGYTF.

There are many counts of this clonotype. The CDR3 region is CASSARQGDYGYTF. CDR3 DNA sequence: TGTGCCAGCAGCGCCCGACAGGGCGACTATGGCTACACCTTC. V and J are TRBV14 and TRBJ1-2; TRBD1 agrees at 7 bases. Germline V lookup: CDR1 SGHDN, CDR2 FVKESK. The CDR3 runs to 14 residues. V was pared by 5 bases and J by 3 bases, with 6 bases of the junction left unmatched.

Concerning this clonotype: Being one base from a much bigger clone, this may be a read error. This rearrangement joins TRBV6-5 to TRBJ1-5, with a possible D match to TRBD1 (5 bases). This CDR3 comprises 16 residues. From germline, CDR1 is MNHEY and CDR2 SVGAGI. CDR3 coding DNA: TGTGCCGGCAGTTACTTGGGGGTCGGTGGCAATCAGCCCCAGCATTTT. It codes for CAGSYLGVGGNQPQHF.

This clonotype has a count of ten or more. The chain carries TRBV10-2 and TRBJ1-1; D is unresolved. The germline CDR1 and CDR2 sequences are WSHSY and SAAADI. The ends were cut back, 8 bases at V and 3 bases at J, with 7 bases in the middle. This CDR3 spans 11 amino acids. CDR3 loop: CASLEYTEAFF. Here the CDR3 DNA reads TGCGCCAGCCTGGAGTACACTGAAGCTTTCTTT.

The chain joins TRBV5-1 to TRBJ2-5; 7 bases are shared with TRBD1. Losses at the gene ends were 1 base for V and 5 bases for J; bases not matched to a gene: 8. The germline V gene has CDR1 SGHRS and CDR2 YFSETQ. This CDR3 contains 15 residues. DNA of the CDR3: TGCGCCAGCAGCTTGTCAGGGGGAAACCGGGAGACCCAGTACTTC. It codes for CASSLSGGNRETQYF. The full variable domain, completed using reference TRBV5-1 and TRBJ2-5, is KAGVTQTPRYLIKTRGQQVTLSCSPISGHRSVSWYQQTPGQGLQFLFEYFSETQRNKGNFPGRFSGRQFSNSRSEMNVSTLELGDSALYLCASSLSGGNRETQYFGPGTRLLVL.